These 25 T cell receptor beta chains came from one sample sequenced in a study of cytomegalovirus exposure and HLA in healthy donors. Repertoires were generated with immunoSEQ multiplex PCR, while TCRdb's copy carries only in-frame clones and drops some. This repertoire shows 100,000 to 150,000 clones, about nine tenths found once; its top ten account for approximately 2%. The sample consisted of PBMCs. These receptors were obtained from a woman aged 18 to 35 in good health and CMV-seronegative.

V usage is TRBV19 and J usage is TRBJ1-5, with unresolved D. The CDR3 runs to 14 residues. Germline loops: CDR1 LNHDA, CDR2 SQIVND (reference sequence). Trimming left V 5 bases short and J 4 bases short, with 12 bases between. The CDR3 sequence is CASSQDSLNQPQHF. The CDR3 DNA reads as TGTGCCAGTAGTCAGGACTCACTTAATCAGCCCCAGCATTTT.

DNA for the CDR3: TGTGCCAGCAGCTTAGTAGCCGGGAAAGAGACCCAGTACTTC. Translation gives CASSLVAGKETQYF. The chain carries TRBV11-2 and TRBJ2-5, with a weak D call TRBD2 (5 bases). The CDR3 is made up of 14 amino acids. V lost 1 base and J lost 3, with 9 bases in between. Per germline, CDR1 SGHAT and CDR2 FQNNGV.

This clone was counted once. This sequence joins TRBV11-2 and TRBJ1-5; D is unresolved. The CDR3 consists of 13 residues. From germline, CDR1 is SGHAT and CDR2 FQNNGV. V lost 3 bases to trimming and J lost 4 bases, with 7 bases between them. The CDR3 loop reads CASSFRSNQPQHF. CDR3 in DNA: TGTGCCAGCAGCTTCAGGTCTAATCAGCCCCAGCATTTT.

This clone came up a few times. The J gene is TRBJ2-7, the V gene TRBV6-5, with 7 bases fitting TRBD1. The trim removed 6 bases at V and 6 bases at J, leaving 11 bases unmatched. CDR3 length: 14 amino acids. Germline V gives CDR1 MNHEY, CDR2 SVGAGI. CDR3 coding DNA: TGTGCCAGCAGCTCTCCCGCCGACAGGGCCGAGCAGTACTTC. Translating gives CASSSPADRAEQYF.

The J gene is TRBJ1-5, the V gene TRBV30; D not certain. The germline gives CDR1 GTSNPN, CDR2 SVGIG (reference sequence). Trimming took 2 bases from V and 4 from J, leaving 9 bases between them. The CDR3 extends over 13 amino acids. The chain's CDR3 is CAWSRGSNQPQHF. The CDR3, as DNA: TGTGCCTGGAGTCGAGGGTCGAATCAGCCCCAGCATTTT.

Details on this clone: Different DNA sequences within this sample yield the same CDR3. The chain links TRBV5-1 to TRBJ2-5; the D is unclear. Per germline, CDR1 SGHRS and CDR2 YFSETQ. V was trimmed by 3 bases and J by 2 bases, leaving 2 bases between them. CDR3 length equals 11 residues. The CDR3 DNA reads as TGCGCCAGCAGCTCACAAGAGACCCAGTACTTC. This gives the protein CASSSQETQYF.

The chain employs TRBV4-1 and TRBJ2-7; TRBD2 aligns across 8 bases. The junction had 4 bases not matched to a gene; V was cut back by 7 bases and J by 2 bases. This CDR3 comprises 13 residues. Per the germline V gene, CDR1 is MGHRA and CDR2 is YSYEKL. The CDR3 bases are TGCGCCAGCAAGGCAGCGGGAGCCTACGAGCAGTACTTC. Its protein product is CASKAAGAYEQYF.

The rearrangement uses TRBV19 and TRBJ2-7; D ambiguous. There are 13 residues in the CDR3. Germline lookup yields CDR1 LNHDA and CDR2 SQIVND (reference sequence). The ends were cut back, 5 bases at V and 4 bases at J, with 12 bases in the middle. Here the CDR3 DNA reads TGTGCCAGTAGTGTGACGGGTGGGTACGAGCAGTACTTC. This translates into CASSVTGGYEQYF.

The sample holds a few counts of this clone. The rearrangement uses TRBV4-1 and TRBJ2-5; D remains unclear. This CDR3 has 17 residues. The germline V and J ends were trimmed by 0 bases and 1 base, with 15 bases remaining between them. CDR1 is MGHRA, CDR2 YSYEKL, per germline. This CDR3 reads CASSQDLYRASQETQYF. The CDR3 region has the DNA TGCGCCAGCAGCCAAGATCTTTACCGCGCTAGCCAAGAGACCCAGTACTTC.

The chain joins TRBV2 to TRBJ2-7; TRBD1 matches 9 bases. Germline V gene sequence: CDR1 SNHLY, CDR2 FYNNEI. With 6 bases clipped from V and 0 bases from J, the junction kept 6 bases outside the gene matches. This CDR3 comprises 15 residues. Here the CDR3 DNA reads TGTGCCAGCAGGCCCGGGACAGGGTACTCCTACGAGCAGTACTTC. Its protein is CASRPGTGYSYEQYF.

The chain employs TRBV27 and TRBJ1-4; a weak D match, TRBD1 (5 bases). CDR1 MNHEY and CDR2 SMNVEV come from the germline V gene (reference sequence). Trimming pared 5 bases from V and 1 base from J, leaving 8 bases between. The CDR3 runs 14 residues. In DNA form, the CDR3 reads TGTGCCAGCAGTGACAGCTTAACTAATGAAAAACTGTTTTTT. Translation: CASSDSLTNEKLFF.

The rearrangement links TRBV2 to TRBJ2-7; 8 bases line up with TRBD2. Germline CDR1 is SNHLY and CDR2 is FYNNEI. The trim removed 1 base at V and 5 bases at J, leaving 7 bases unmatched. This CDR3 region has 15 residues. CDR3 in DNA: TGTGCCAGCAGTGAAGAGAGCGGGAGCTCGCACGAGCAGTACTTC. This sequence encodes CASSEESGSSHEQYF.

In DNA, the CDR3 is TGTGCCAGCAGCTCCGAGGGGGCCAGGGGGTATGGCAATCAGCCCCAGCATTTT. It encodes CASSSEGARGYGNQPQHF. This chain uses TRBV11-3 with TRBJ1-5; TRBD1 matches 7 bases. CDR1 and CDR2 from the germline V gene are SGHNT and YENEEA. V was clipped by 4 bases and J by 2 bases; unmatched bases: 14. This CDR3 has 18 amino acids.

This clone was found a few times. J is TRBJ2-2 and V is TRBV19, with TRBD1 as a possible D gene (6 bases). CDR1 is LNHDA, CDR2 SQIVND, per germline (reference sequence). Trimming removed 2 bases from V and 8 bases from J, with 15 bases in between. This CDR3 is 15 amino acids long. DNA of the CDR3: TGTGCCAGTAGTATAACGGACAGCTTAACGGGGGAGCTGTTTTTT. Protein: CASSITDSLTGELFF.

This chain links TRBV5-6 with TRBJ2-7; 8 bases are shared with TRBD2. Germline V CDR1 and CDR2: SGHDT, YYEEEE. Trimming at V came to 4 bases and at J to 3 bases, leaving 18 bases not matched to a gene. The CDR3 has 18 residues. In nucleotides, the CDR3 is TGTGCCAGCAGCAGCGCTGGGGTTCTGACTAGCGTCCTCTACGAGCAGTACTTC. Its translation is CASSSAGVLTSVLYEQYF.

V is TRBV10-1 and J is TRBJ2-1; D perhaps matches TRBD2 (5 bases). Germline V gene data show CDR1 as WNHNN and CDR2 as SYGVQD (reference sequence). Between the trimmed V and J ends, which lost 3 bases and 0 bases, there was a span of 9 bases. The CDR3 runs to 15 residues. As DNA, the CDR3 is TGCGCCAGCAGTGACGCGGGTAACTCCTACAATGAGCAGTTCTTC. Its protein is CASSDAGNSYNEQFF.

The CDR3 DNA is TGCGCCAGCAGCTTGGTGGCTAGCGGGGAAAACACAGATACGCAGTATTTT. Translated, it gives CASSLVASGENTDTQYF. This chain links TRBV5-1 with TRBJ2-3, with TRBD2 matching over 9 bases. The germline gives CDR1 SGHRS, CDR2 YFSETQ. V was pared by 0 bases and J by 2 bases, with 7 bases of the junction left unmatched. The CDR3 loop spans 17 amino acids.

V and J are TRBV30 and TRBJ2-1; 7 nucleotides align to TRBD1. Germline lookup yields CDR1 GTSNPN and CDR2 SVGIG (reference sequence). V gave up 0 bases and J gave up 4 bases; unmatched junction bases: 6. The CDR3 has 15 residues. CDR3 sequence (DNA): TGTGCCTGGAGTGTCGGGACAGACGGATACAATGAGCAGTTCTTC. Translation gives CAWSVGTDGYNEQFF.

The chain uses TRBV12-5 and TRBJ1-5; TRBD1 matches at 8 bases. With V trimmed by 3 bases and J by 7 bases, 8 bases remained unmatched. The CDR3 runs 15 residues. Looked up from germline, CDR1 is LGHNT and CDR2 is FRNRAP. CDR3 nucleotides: TGTGCTAGTGGTTTAGGACAGGGTAAGTGGCAGCCCCAGCATTTT. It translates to CASGLGQGKWQPQHF.

The CDR3 reads CASSRPGLGNNEQFF. In DNA form, the CDR3 reads TGTGCCAGCAGTAGACCGGGACTAGGCAACAATGAGCAGTTCTTC. The rearrangement joins TRBV6-6 to TRBJ2-1; 8 bases agree with TRBD2. This CDR3 comprises 15 residues. CDR1 and CDR2 from the germline V gene are MNHNY and SVGAGI (reference sequence). V gave up 5 bases and J gave up 5 bases; unmatched junction bases: 8.

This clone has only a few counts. The CDR3 loop reads CASSSGEGYTF. The CDR3 DNA reads TGTGCCAGCAGCTCGGGGGAAGGCTACACCTTC. The V call is TRBV6-5, the J call TRBJ1-2; the D gene is possibly TRBD1 (5 bases). CDR1 is MNHEY and CDR2 is SVGAGI in the germline V gene. Deletions cut 6 bases from V and 8 bases from J, with 10 bases between. The CDR3 is 11 amino acids.

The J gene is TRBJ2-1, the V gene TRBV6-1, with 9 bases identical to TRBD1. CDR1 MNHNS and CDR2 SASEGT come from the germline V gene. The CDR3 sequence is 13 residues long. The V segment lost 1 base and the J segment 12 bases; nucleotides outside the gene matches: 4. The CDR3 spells CASSEVGTGRQFF. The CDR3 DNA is TGTGCCAGCAGTGAAGTGGGGACAGGGAGGCAGTTCTTC.

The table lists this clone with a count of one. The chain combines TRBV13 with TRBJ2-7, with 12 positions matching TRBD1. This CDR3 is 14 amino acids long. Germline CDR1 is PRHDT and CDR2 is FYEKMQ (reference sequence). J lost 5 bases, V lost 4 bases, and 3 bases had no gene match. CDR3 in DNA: TGTGCCAGCAGCTGGGGACAGGGGGCCGACGAGCAGTACTTC. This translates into CASSWGQGADEQYF. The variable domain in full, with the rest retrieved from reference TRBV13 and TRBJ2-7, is AAGVIQSPRHLIKEKRETATLKCYPIPRHDTVYWYQQGPGQDPQFLISFYEKMQSDKGSIPDRFSAQQFSDYHSELNMSSLELGDSALYFCASSWGQGADEQYFGPGTRLTVT.

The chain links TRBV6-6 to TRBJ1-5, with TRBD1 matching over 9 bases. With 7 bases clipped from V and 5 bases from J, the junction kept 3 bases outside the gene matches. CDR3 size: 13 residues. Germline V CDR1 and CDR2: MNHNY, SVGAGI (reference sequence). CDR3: CASTRQGDQPQHF. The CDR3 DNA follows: TGTGCCAGCACCAGACAGGGGGATCAGCCCCAGCATTTT.

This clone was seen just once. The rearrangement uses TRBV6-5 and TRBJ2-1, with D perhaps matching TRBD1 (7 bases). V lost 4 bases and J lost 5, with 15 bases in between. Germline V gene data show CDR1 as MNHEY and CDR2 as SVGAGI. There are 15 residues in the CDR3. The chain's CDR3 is CASSSGGRADNEQFF. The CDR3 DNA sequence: TGTGCCAGCAGTTCAGGGGGGAGAGCTGACAATGAGCAGTTCTTC.